This T cell receptor (beta chain) is from a study of OX40 agonist ivuxolimab in advanced cancers. Study background: Those enrolled were about 80% male, with a mean age of around 60 years and ages from roughly 20 to 90.

TCRdb's table, derived via immunoSEQ multiplex PCR, lists solely in-frame clones and lacks some. Among 65,000 to 80,000 clones listed, around 92% were seen once. Whole-study findings and limits: Low levels of normalized T-cell clonal expansion also appeared in some nonresponders. With doses of 0.1 to 3.0 mg/kg, CD4+ and CD8+ blood T cells had undergone clonal expansion by week 6.

In the case of this clone: The antigen remains undetermined.

The CDR3 loop spans 16 amino acids. V shed 2 bases and J 8 bases; nucleotides not matched to a gene: 9. Germline loops: CDR1 MDHEN, CDR2 SYDVKM. V and J are TRBV28 and TRBJ2-1; TRBD2 agrees at 10 bases. This receptor was taken from an adult with an advanced solid tumor such as melanoma, head and neck, liver or kidney cancer. Sequenced material: CD4+ or CD8+ T cells sorted from blood, taken in a trial of the OX40 agonist ivuxolimab. DNA for the CDR3: TGTGCCAGCAGTTTAGCCGGAGCGGGAGGGCCTGATGAGCAGTTCTTC. Protein sequence: CASSLAGAGGPDEQFF.